This T cell receptor beta chain was identified during a study of T cell responses to AZD1222 COVID-19 vaccine. Findings and caveats of the study: Recipients of two AZD1222 doses showed rising Spike-specific TCR breadth and depth. Dominant at 160-218 and 743-854, vaccine-associated CD4 TCRs also spanned spike.

Regarding this clone: As yet, its antigen is unknown.

TCRdb's table, derived via immunoSEQ multiplex PCR, lists solely in-frame clones and lacks some. The sample has roughly 200,000 clones, about 89% seen once. The germline V gene has CDR1 MNHNS and CDR2 SASEGT. The CDR3 covers 16 residues. After removal of 4 bases from V and 4 bases from J, the junction contained 6 bases not matched to a gene. The specimen comprised peripheral blood, sampled 28 days after the second AZD1222 dose. This chain joins TRBV6-1 and TRBJ2-2; 10 bases fit TRBD2. This TCR was sampled from an adult who received the AZD1222 COVID-19 vaccine. As DNA, the CDR3 is TGTGCCAGCAGTGGGCTAGCGGGAGCGGTCACCGGGGAGCTGTTTTTT. Its protein is CASSGLAGAVTGELFF.